This T cell receptor beta chain originates from a study of T-cell memory formation after mild COVID-19. Whole-study context: TCR clusters showed largely donor specificity. General study results and limits: Most CD4+ clones that shrank were in CM and EM, while CD8+ ones turned up in EMRA. Pre-infection memory harbored some responding clones, suggesting cross-reactive memory joined.

TCRdb fed the 5' RACE reads into MiXCR, producing one record per CDR3 protein. The sample includes about 430,000 distinct CDR3 sequences, 20% to 25% of them seen just once. About this clonotype itself: No antigen is known for it.

The CDR3 extends over 14 amino acids. Unmatched junction bases numbered 4, after V lost 4 bases and J lost 4 bases. The chain employs TRBV12-3 or TRBV12-4 and TRBJ1-5; the match to TRBD1 covers 7 bases. The receptor was derived from an adult woman who had mild COVID-19 (a few samples of this study predate the infection). Cell type and time point are not known. Source material: PBMCs or a T cell subset sorted from them (not recorded which). Here the CDR3 DNA reads TGTGCCAGCAGTTGGGGGGACAGAAATCAGCCCCAGCATTTT. Translation: CASSWGDRNQPQHF.